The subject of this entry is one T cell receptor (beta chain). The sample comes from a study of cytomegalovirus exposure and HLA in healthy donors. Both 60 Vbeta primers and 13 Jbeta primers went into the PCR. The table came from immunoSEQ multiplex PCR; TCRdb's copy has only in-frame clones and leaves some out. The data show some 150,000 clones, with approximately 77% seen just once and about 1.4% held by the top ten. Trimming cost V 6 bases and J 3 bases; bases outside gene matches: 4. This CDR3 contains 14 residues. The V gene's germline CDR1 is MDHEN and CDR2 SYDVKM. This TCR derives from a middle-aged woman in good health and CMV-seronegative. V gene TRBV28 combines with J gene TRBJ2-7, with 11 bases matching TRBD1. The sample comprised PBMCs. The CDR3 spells CASRWDRGYYEQYF. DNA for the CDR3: TGTGCCAGCAGGTGGGACAGGGGGTACTACGAGCAGTACTTC. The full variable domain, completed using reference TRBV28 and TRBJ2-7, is DVKVTQSSRYLVKRTGEKVFLECVQDMDHENMFWYRQDPGLGLRLIYFSYDVKMKEKGDIPEGYSVSREKKERFSLILESASTNQTSMYLCASRWDRGYYEQYFGPGTRLTVT.